This T cell receptor (beta chain) appears in the sequencing data of a study of identifying expanded T cells in peripheral blood. The method was immunoSEQ multiplex PCR; TCRdb's version includes in-frame clones alone and lacks a portion of them. The table shows around 130,000 clones, with approximately 86% occurring only once. Only a few counts were recorded for this clone. CDR3 length: 13 residues. The V gene's germline CDR1 is ENHRY and CDR2 SYGVKD. Trimming cost V 3 bases and J 0 bases, with 5 bases left between them. The gene calls are TRBV10-3 and TRBJ1-2; D is undetermined. The specimen was blood. The receptor's source is a person aged 18 to 75 in good health. Written as DNA, the CDR3 is TGTGCCATCAGTGATACCGCTAACTATGGCTACACCTTC. This gives the protein CAISDTANYGYTF.